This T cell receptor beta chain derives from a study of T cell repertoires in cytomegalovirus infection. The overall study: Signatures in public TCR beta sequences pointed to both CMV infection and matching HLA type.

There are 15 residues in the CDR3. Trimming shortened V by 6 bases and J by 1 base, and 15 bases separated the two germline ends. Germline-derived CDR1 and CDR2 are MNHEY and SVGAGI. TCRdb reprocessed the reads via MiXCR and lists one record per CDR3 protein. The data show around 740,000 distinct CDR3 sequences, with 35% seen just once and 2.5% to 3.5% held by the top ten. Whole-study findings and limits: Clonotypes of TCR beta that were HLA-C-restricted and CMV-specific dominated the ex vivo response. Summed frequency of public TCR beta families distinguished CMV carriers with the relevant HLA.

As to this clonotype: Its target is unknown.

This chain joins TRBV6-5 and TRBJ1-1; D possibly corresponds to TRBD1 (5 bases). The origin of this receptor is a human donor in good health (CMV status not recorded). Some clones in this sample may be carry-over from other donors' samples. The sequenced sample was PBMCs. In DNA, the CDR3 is TGTGCCAGCAGCCGGGGACTAACCACGAACACTGAAGCTTTCTTT. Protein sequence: CASSRGLTTNTEAFF.